This TCR beta chain was recorded in a study of graft-versus-host responses after intestinal transplantation. The study's findings and limits: Among circulating GvH clones, peak levels were associated with early post-transplant declines in HvG clones.

To note about this clone: Its antigen is as yet unknown.

The authors processed graft tissue to release intraepithelial and lamina propria lymphocytes. Germline assignment: CDR1 SGHAT and CDR2 FQNNGV. The CDR3 sequence is 14 residues long. The V and J ends lost 3 bases and 0 bases, in that order; junction bases with no gene match: 1. The table came from immunoSEQ multiplex PCR; TCRdb's copy has only in-frame clones and leaves some out. The table records 4,000 to 5,500 clones, over 60% of them present only once. This chain uses TRBV11-2 with TRBJ2-7, with 8 bases matching TRBD2. The clonotype was recovered from a human patient who received an intestinal transplant, so some T cells may come from the graft donor. The sample was ileum tissue, taken 120 to 130 days after intestinal transplantation. The CDR3 DNA sequence: TGTGCCAGCAGCTTCGGACTAGCCTCCTACGAGCAGTACTTC. Protein: CASSFGLASYEQYF.